Listed here are 28 T cell receptor beta chains from one sample, sequenced in a study of blood T cell repertoires in COVID-19. Clones were read by immunoSEQ multiplex PCR, and TCRdb kept only the in-frame ones, dropping some. The table lists under 55,000 clones, around 80% of them singletons. Input material: PBMCs or T cells enriched from blood (not recorded which). The receptors come from a woman aged 45-65 years with acute COVID-19.

The chain uses TRBV28 and TRBJ1-6, with 8 bases aligning to TRBD1. V lost 4 bases, J lost 8 bases, and 7 bases stayed unmatched. The CDR3 has 15 amino acids. From germline, CDR1 is MDHEN and CDR2 SYDVKM. The CDR3 reads CASSSPGQDYSPLHF. CDR3 DNA: TGTGCCAGCAGTTCCCCGGGACAGGATTATTCACCCCTCCACTTT. Full variable domain (missing parts from reference TRBV28 and TRBJ1-6): DVKVTQSSRYLVKRTGEKVFLECVQDMDHENMFWYRQDPGLGLRLIYFSYDVKMKEKGDIPEGYSVSREKKERFSLILESASTNQTSMYLCASSSPGQDYSPLHFGNGTRLTVT.

This rearrangement joins TRBV11-3 to TRBJ2-1; 9 nucleotides agree with TRBD2. V was clipped by 5 bases and J by 5 bases; unmatched bases: 10. The CDR3 is 16 residues long. Germline V gene data show CDR1 as SGHNT and CDR2 as YENEEA. CDR3: CASSLRTSAGNNEQFF. DNA for the CDR3: TGTGCCAGCAGCCTCCGGACTAGCGCTGGTAACAATGAGCAGTTCTTC. The whole variable domain, remainder taken from reference TRBV11-3 and TRBJ2-1, is EAGVVQSPRYKIIEKKQPVAFWCNPISGHNTLYWYLQNLGQGPELLIRYENEEAVDDSQLPKDRFSAERLKGVDSTLKIQPAELGDSAVYLCASSLRTSAGNNEQFFGPGTRLTVL.

V gene TRBV28 combines with J gene TRBJ1-4; TRBD1 might be the D (6 bases). The germline CDR1 and CDR2 sequences are MDHEN and SYDVKM. The CDR3 contains 13 residues. V was shortened by 6 bases and J by 6 bases, with 11 bases between the two germline ends. The CDR3, as DNA: TGTGCCAGCAGACAGGACAGCTATGAAAAACTGTTTTTT. It yields the protein CASRQDSYEKLFF.

A note on this clone: Other DNA variants within this sample encode the same CDR3. CDR3 region: CASSPGGGSGNTIYF. CDR3 nucleotides: TGCGCCAGCAGCCCGGGGGGGGGCTCTGGAAACACCATATATTTT. The chain carries TRBV5-1 and TRBJ1-3; D may be TRBD1 (5 bases). The CDR3 covers 15 residues. V dropped 4 bases and J dropped 0 bases, with 11 bases sitting between them. Germline V gene data show CDR1 as SGHRS and CDR2 as YFSETQ. Full variable domain (outside the CDR3, taken from reference TRBV5-1 and TRBJ1-3): KAGVTQTPRYLIKTRGQQVTLSCSPISGHRSVSWYQQTPGQGLQFLFEYFSETQRNKGNFPGRFSGRQFSNSRSEMNVSTLELGDSALYLCASSPGGGSGNTIYFGEGSWLTVV.

The rearrangement uses TRBV19 and TRBJ1-6, with 8 bases that match TRBD1. With V trimmed by 3 bases and J by 8 bases, 15 bases remained unmatched. This CDR3 region has 18 residues. Germline V gene sequence: CDR1 LNHDA, CDR2 SQIVND (reference sequence). The CDR3: CASSIGRTGTVKHSPLHF. The CDR3 DNA reads as TGTGCCAGTAGTATCGGCAGGACAGGGACGGTGAAGCATTCACCCCTCCACTTT.

V usage is TRBV28 and J usage is TRBJ1-5; tentatively, D is TRBD1 (5 bases). CDR1 and CDR2 (germline): MDHEN, SYDVKM. The CDR3 consists of 13 residues. V was cut by 5 bases and J by 7 bases, with 12 bases left in between. Written as DNA, the CDR3 is TGTGCCAGCAGTCCCCCGTGGGGCCAGCCCCAGCATTTT. As protein: CASSPPWGQPQHF.

The chain combines TRBV7-9 with TRBJ1-5; D may be TRBD1 (6 bases). The ends were cut back, 1 base at V and 4 bases at J, with 11 bases in the middle. Germline V gives CDR1 SEHNR, CDR2 FQNEAQ (reference sequence). CDR3 size: 15 residues. The CDR3 coding sequence is TGTGCCAGCAGCTTAGAAGGGGGGGCAAATCAGCCCCAGCATTTT. Translation: CASSLEGGANQPQHF.

The chain combines TRBV7-9 with TRBJ2-3; the D gene is possibly TRBD1 (6 bases). Trimming shortened V by 6 bases and J by 9 bases, and 16 bases separated the two germline ends. Germline lookup yields CDR1 SEHNR and CDR2 FQNEAQ (reference sequence). The CDR3 is 13 amino acids. CDR3 DNA sequence: TGTGCCAGCAGTTCGGGACACCGAGAAACGCAGTATTTT. Protein: CASSSGHRETQYF.

The chain joins TRBV28 to TRBJ2-3; the D gene is possibly TRBD1 (6 bases). Germline V gives CDR1 MDHEN, CDR2 SYDVKM. Trimming stripped 5 bases from V and 6 bases from J, with 12 bases between. CDR3 length equals 13 residues. The CDR3 loop is CASSGSGVDTQYF. CDR3 nucleotide sequence: TGTGCCAGCAGTGGGTCAGGGGTGGATACGCAGTATTTT.

The gene calls are TRBV30 and TRBJ1-4; 7 bases are a match to TRBD1. CDR1 and CDR2 (germline): GTSNPN, SVGIG (reference sequence). This CDR3 is built from 15 residues. V was pared by 2 bases and J by 7 bases, with 10 bases of the junction left unmatched. The CDR3 sequence is CAWSPNRGGPEKLFF. The DNA for the CDR3 is TGTGCCTGGAGTCCCAACAGGGGAGGCCCTGAAAAACTGTTTTTT.

The chain has TRBV6-5 and TRBJ2-2, with TRBD2 as a possible D gene (5 bases). The germline V gene encodes CDR1 MNHEY and CDR2 SVGAGI. The CDR3 extends over 12 amino acids. V lost 7 bases to trimming and J lost 4 bases, with 7 bases between them. The DNA for the CDR3 is TGTGCCAGCACTCGGGGCACCGGGGAGCTGTTTTTT. Protein sequence: CASTRGTGELFF.

V is TRBV29-1 and J is TRBJ1-1; 7 bases fit TRBD1. J lost 1 base, V lost 4 bases, and 6 bases had no gene match. Germline CDR1 reads SQVTM; CDR2 reads ANQGSEA. The CDR3 is 14 residues long. The CDR3 sequence: CSVAAGGSNTEAFF. As DNA, the CDR3 is TGCAGCGTTGCGGCAGGGGGATCGAACACTGAAGCTTTCTTT.

V usage is TRBV28 and J usage is TRBJ1-6; TRBD1 is a possible D gene (6 bases). V shed 2 bases and J shed 8 bases, with 16 bases lying between them. Germline V gives CDR1 MDHEN, CDR2 SYDVKM. This CDR3 spans 16 amino acids. Here the CDR3 reads CASSLPIQGGYSPLHF. CDR3 coding DNA: TGTGCCAGCAGTTTACCCATACAGGGCGGGTATTCACCCCTCCACTTT.

The rearrangement uses TRBV6-6 and TRBJ2-5; tentatively, D is TRBD2 (5 bases). Germline loops: CDR1 MNHNY, CDR2 SVGAGI (reference sequence). V dropped 2 bases and J dropped 5 bases, with 12 bases sitting between them. This CDR3 is 14 amino acids long. CDR3 DNA: TGTGCCAGCAGTTACCCCGGGCGGAGGGAGACCCAGTACTTC. Amino acid sequence: CASSYPGRRETQYF.

The V gene is TRBV5-1, the J gene TRBJ1-6; tentatively, D is TRBD1 (6 bases). This CDR3 region has 13 residues. Germline V CDR1 and CDR2: SGHRS, YFSETQ. The V end was cut by 2 bases, the J end by 9 bases, with 9 bases between. The DNA for the CDR3 is TGCGCCAGCAGCTTACAGGGCGGTTCACCCCTCCACTTT. It specifies CASSLQGGSPLHF.

This clone was recorded once. This chain links TRBV15 with TRBJ2-5, with 8 positions matching TRBD1. In germline, CDR1 is LNHNV, CDR2 YYDKDF (reference sequence). This CDR3 comprises 15 residues. Losses at the gene ends were 2 bases for V and 1 base for J; bases not matched to a gene: 3. The CDR3 loop is CATSRQTGAQETQYF. CDR3 in DNA: TGTGCCACCAGCAGACAGACAGGGGCCCAAGAGACCCAGTACTTC.

This chain uses TRBV28 with TRBJ1-1; 8 bases fit TRBD1. With 5 bases clipped from V and 11 bases from J, the junction kept 7 bases outside the gene matches. The CDR3 runs to 12 residues. The V gene's germline CDR1 is MDHEN and CDR2 SYDVKM. The CDR3 reads CASSQGTGRAFF. In nucleotides, the CDR3 is TGTGCCAGCAGTCAAGGGACAGGAAGGGCTTTCTTT.

The J gene is TRBJ2-5, the V gene TRBV9, with 7 bases fitting TRBD2. The CDR3 extends over 14 amino acids. The germline V gene has CDR1 SGDLS and CDR2 YYNGEE. Losses at the gene ends were 3 bases for V and 9 bases for J; bases not matched to a gene: 11. The CDR3 spells CASSEPPSGGAQYF. The DNA of the CDR3 is TGTGCCAGCAGCGAACCCCCTAGCGGCGGGGCCCAGTACTTC.

The chain uses TRBV24-1 and TRBJ2-1, with D tentatively TRBD2 (7 bases). This CDR3 is 15 amino acids long. Trimming cost V 2 bases and J 10 bases, with 17 bases left between them. The germline gives CDR1 KGHDR, CDR2 SFDVKD. This chain's CDR3 is CATSDWPRGRGEQFF. CDR3 sequence (DNA): TGTGCCACCAGTGATTGGCCCCGGGGGAGGGGGGAGCAGTTCTTC.

The chain carries TRBV5-6 and TRBJ2-5; TRBD1 matches at 10 bases. Germline-derived CDR1 and CDR2 are SGHDT and YYEEEE. The CDR3 totals 14 residues. J was trimmed by 4 bases and V by 4 bases; bases with no gene match: 4. CDR3 protein: CASSRQGARETQYF. The DNA of the CDR3 is TGTGCCAGCAGCCGACAGGGGGCGAGAGAGACCCAGTACTTC. Full variable domain (rest looked up from reference TRBV5-6 and TRBJ2-5): DAGVTQSPTHLIKTRGQQVTLRCSPKSGHDTVSWYQQALGQGPQFIFQYYEEEERQRGNFPDRFSGHQFPNYSSELNVNALLLGDSALYLCASSRQGARETQYFGPGTRLLVL.

This chain's CDR3 is CAFSRGGAVGYGYTF. CDR3 sequence (DNA): TGTGCCTTCTCTAGGGGGGGGGCTGTAGGGTATGGCTACACCTTC. V usage is TRBV7-2 and J usage is TRBJ1-2; D is possibly TRBD1 (6 bases). In germline, CDR1 is SGHTA, CDR2 FQGNSA. This CDR3 region has 15 residues. Deletions cut 11 bases from V and 5 bases from J, with 24 bases between.

This chain's CDR3 is CASSEGQGLGQPQHF. In nucleotides, the CDR3 is TGTGCCAGCAGCGAGGGACAGGGTTTGGGGCAGCCCCAGCATTTT. J is TRBJ1-5 and V is TRBV9; 9 positions agree with TRBD1. The V gene's germline CDR1 is SGDLS and CDR2 YYNGEE. Trimming removed 3 bases from V and 7 bases from J; junction bases left unmatched: 8. This CDR3 region has 15 residues.

This clone occurred a few times. The chain is built from TRBV4-2 and TRBJ1-1, with D possibly being TRBD1 (5 bases). CDR3 length: 17 residues. Germline lookup yields CDR1 LGHNA and CDR2 YNFKEQ. V dropped 0 bases and J dropped 5 bases, with 19 bases sitting between them. The CDR3 here is CASSQEIGGGDLTEAFF. CDR3 bases: TGTGCCAGCAGCCAAGAAATTGGGGGAGGAGACTTAACTGAAGCTTTCTTT.

The chain carries TRBV6-5 and TRBJ1-5, with D perhaps matching TRBD1 (6 bases). Deletions cut 4 bases from V and 4 bases from J, with 17 bases between. The CDR3 spans 16 residues. Germline-derived CDR1 and CDR2 are MNHEY and SVGAGI. In DNA form, the CDR3 reads TGTGCCAGCAGTTTAACCGCAGGACAGAGGAATCAGCCCCAGCATTTT. Protein product: CASSLTAGQRNQPQHF.

V and J are TRBV4-1 and TRBJ2-5, with D possibly matching TRBD2 (6 bases). V lost 0 bases, J lost 7 bases, and 15 bases lay in between. Germline CDR1 reads MGHRA; CDR2 reads YSYEKL. This CDR3 has 15 amino acids. This CDR3 is CASSQDQGLGGTQYF. The CDR3, as DNA: TGCGCCAGCAGCCAAGATCAGGGCCTCGGGGGGACCCAGTACTTC.

The chain couples TRBV24-1 to TRBJ1-5, with D perhaps matching TRBD1 (6 bases). In germline, CDR1 is KGHDR, CDR2 SFDVKD. The ends were cut back, 7 bases at V and 1 base at J, with 7 bases in the middle. The CDR3 is 13 amino acids. The DNA for the CDR3 is TGTGCCACCAGGCAGGGGAGCAATCAGCCCCAGCATTTT. It yields the protein CATRQGSNQPQHF.

The sample holds one count of this clone. This chain connects TRBV12-5 to TRBJ2-2, with D possibly matching TRBD2 (6 bases). The germline V and J ends were trimmed by 3 bases and 1 base, with 15 bases remaining between them. The CDR3 runs 17 residues. Germline CDR1 reads LGHNT; CDR2 reads FRNRAP. CDR3 residues: CASGLGRGIMNTGELFF. The DNA of the CDR3 is TGTGCTAGTGGTTTAGGACGGGGGATCATGAACACCGGGGAGCTGTTTTTT. Full variable domain (rest looked up from reference TRBV12-5 and TRBJ2-2): DARVTQTPRHKVTEMGQEVTMRCQPILGHNTVFWYRQTMMQGLELLAYFRNRAPLDDSGMPKDRFSAEMPDATLATLKIQPSEPRDSAVYFCASGLGRGIMNTGELFFGEGSRLTVL.

The chain employs TRBV28 and TRBJ2-2; D may be TRBD2 (5 bases). Trimming removed 2 bases from V and 1 base from J, with 8 bases in between. Per the germline V gene, CDR1 is MDHEN and CDR2 is SYDVKM. The CDR3 extends over 15 amino acids. The CDR3 nucleotides are TGTGCCAGCAGTTTACCCCGGGGGAACACCGGGGAGCTGTTTTTT. The encoded protein is CASSLPRGNTGELFF.